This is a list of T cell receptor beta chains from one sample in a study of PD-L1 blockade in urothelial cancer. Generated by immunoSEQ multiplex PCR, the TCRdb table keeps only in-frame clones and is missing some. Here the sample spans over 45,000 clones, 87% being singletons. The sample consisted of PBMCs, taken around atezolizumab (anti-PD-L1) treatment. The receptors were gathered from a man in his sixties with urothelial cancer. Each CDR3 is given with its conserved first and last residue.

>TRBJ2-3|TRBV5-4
CASSMPGLAGGHTDTQYF
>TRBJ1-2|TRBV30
CAWSLWDRAGVGYTF
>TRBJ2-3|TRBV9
CASAGRRGTDTQYF
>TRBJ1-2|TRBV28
CASRLTGLNYGYTF
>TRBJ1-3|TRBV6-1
CASSKQGTGNTIYF
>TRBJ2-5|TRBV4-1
CASSQAGTGGAETQYF
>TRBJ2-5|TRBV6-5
CASSYSGLPGETQYF
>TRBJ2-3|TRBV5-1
CASSARRDTQYF
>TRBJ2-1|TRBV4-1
CASSTSGTGGNEQFF
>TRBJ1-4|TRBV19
CASSIGRGSTNEKLFF
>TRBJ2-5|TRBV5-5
CASSGTSGGNRGETQYF
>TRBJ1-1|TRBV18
CASSPQDRLRGTEAFF
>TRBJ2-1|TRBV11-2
CASSLQQESRQFF
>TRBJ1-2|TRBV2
CASSVFPTEANYGYTF
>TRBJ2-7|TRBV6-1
CASILGPSSYEQYF
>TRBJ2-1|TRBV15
CATSREQAAGMQFF
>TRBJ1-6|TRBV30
CAWSLQGADNSPLHF